The entry below describes one TCR beta chain. Its antigen is unknown. This entry is derived from a study of T-cell memory formation after mild COVID-19. Background on the study: TCR clusters were mostly donor specific. Regarding the study as a whole: Among contracting clones, CD4+ were mainly CM/EM and CD8+ enriched in EMRA. Some SARS-CoV-2-responding clones were already detected in memory before infection.

From the 5' RACE reads, TCRdb called clonotypes with MiXCR, one entry per CDR3 protein. There are about 340,000 distinct CDR3 sequences in the sample; roughly 15% occur only once, and more than 20% lies in the top ten. The CDR3 totals 14 residues. The germline CDR1 and CDR2 sequences are LGHDT and YNNKEL (reference sequence). Trimming took off 3 bases at V and 4 bases at J, with 12 bases between the two ends. Input material: PBMCs or a T cell subset sorted from them (not recorded which). The J gene is TRBJ1-1, the V gene TRBV3-1; D is ambiguous. The clonotype originates from a man aged 18 to 30 who had mild COVID-19 (a few samples of this study predate the infection). Cell type and time point are not known. Written as DNA, the CDR3 is TGTGCCAGCAGCCAGTGGTCCCGGGGCACTGAAGCTTTCTTT. Its translation: CASSQWSRGTEAFF.